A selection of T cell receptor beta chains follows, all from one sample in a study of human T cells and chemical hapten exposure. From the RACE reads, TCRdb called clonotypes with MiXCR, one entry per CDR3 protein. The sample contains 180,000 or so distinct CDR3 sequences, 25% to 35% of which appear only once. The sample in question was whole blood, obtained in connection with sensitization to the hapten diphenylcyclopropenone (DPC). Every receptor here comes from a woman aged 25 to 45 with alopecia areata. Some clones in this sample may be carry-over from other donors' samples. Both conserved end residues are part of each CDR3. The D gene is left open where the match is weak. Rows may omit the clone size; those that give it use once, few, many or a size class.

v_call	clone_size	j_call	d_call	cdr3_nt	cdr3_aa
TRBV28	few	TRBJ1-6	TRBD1	TGTGCCAGCAGTCAAGGGACAGGGACTATCCGAAATTCACCCCTCCACTTT	CASSQGTGTIRNSPLHF
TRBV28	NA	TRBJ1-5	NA	TGTGCCAGCATCCCTGCAGGGGCGGTTTTGGACAATCAGCCCCAGCATTTT	CASIPAGAVLDNQPQHF
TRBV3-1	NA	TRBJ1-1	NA	TGTGCCAGCAGCCAAGGGGTCTGGGGAAAGAACACTGAAGCTTTCTTT	CASSQGVWGKNTEAFF
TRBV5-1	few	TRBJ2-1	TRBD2	TGCGCCACCAAAGCGGGAGGGCCGGCCGATGAGCAGTTCTTC	CATKAGGPADEQFF
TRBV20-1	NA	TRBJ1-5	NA	TGCAGTGCAGGGGGTAGCGATCAGCCCCAGCATTTT	CSAGGSDQPQHF
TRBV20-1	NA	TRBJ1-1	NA	TGCAGTGCTTTGGGGGATTATAACACTGAAGCTTTCTTT	CSALGDYNTEAFF
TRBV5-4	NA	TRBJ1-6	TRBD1	TGTGCCAGCAGCTGGGGACAGGGCTTAAGCTCCTATAATTCACCCCTCCACTTT	CASSWGQGLSSYNSPLHF
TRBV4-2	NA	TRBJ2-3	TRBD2	TGTGCCAGCAGCCAAGATAACCCGACTAGCGGGGGGGTATCAGGCACAGATACGCAGTATTTT	CASSQDNPTSGGVSGTDTQYF
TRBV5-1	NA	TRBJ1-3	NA	TGCGCCAGCAGACTTGGTGGCGGCTCTGGAAACACCATATATTTT	CASRLGGGSGNTIYF
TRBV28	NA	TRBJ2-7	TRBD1	TGTGCCAGCAGTTTATATGGGGGACAGGGGGACGAGCAGTACTTC	CASSLYGGQGDEQYF
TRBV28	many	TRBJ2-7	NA	TGTGCCAGCATCGAACAAGGAGGCTACGAGCAGTACTTC	CASIEQGGYEQYF
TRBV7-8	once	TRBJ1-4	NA	TGTGTCAGCAGCTTTGGAACCGACAGCTTAGGAAAACTGTTTTTT	CVSSFGTDSLGKLFF
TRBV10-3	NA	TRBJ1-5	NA	TGTGCCATAAGCGGGCAGGGAGGGGACTACAATCAGCCCCAGCATTTT	CAISGQGGDYNQPQHF
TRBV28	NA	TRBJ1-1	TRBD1	TGTGCCAGCAGTCCAACAACAGGGGCGGACACTGAAGCTTTCTTT	CASSPTTGADTEAFF
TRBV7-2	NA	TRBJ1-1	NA	TGTGCCAGCAGCTTAGGCGGGACACAGAACACTGAAGCTTTCTTT	CASSLGGTQNTEAFF
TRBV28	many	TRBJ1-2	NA	TGTGCCAGCAGTACACCAATCGAAGGCTACACCTTC	CASSTPIEGYTF
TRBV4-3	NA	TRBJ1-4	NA	TGCGCCAGCAGCCAAGTAAACGGGCCAGTCGATGAAAAACTGTTTTTT	CASSQVNGPVDEKLFF
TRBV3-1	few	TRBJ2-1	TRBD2	TGTGCCAGCAGCCAGCAACCAGGACTAGCGGGGCACGATGAGCAGTTCTTC	CASSQQPGLAGHDEQFF
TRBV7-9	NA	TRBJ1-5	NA	TGTGCCAGCAGCTCTGAGGGAGGGGCCCAGCATTTT	CASSSEGGAQHF
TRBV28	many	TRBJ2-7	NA	TGTGCCAGCAGTTCCCCTAGCAAGCAGTACTTC	CASSSPSKQYF
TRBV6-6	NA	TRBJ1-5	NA	TGTGCCAGCAGTGCTTGGGACATCAGTTACGATCAGCCCCGGCATTTT	CASSAWDISYDQPRHF
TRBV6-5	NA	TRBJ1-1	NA	TGTGCCAGCAGTTACACCAGACGGATAAAAACTGAAGCTTTCTTT	CASSYTRRIKTEAFF
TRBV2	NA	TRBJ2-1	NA	TGTGCCAGCAATGCACATCACAATGAGCAGTTCTTC	CASNAHHNEQFF
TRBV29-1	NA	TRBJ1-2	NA	TGCAGCGTCACGACAGTTATTAGCTACACCTTC	CSVTTVISYTF
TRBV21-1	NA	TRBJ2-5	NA	TGTGCCAGCAGCAAAGCATGGTGGCAAGAGACCCAGTACTTC	CASSKAWWQETQYF
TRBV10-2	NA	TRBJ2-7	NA	TGCGCCAGCAGTCAAACCGGGACTGGCGGTGTGGGGCAGTACTTC	CASSQTGTGGVGQYF
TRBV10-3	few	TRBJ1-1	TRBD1	TGTGCCATCAAAGCCGGACAGGGGAGCACTGAAGCTTTCTTT	CAIKAGQGSTEAFF
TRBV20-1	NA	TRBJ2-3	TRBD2	TGCAGTGCCCAAACTAGCGGGAGGGCCGCAGATACGCAGTATTTT	CSAQTSGRAADTQYF
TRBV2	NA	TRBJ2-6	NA	TGTGCCAGCAGGCAGGGGATCAGTGGGGCCAACGTCCTGACTTTC	CASRQGISGANVLTF
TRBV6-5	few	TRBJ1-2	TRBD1	TGTGCCAGCTTCCCGGACAGGGCGTATGGCTACACCTTC	CASFPDRAYGYTF
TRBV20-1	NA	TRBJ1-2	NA	TGCAGTGCTAGCCGATATACAGGGATGGACTATGGCTACACCTTC	CSASRYTGMDYGYTF
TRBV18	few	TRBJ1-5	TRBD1	TGTGCCAGCTCAGTGACAGGGAATGAGAATCAGCCCCAGCATTTT	CASSVTGNENQPQHF
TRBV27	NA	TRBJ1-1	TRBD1	TGTGCCAGCAGTTCCTCCCGGACAGGGGGCGGCACTGAAGCTTTCTTT	CASSSSRTGGGTEAFF
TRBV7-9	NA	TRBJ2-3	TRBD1	TGTGCCAGCAGCTCAATGGACAGGGGTGCTTTAAACACAGATACGCAGTATTTT	CASSSMDRGALNTDTQYF
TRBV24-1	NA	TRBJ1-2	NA	TGTGCCACCGCATCGACCAACTATGGCTACACCTTC	CATASTNYGYTF
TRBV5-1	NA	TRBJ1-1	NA	TGCGCCAGCAGCTATGACAGTACGGCCGGTGAAGCTTTCTTT	CASSYDSTAGEAFF
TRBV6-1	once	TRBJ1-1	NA	TGTGCCAGCGGCGACAGATGGACTGAAGCTTTCTTT	CASGDRWTEAFF
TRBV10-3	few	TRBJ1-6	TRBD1	TGTGCCATCAGCGAAAGGGACAGGGGGAATTCACCCCTCCACTTT	CAISERDRGNSPLHF
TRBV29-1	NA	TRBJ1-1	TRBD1	TGCAGCGTTGAAGGCAGGACAGGGAGGACTGAAGCTTTCTTT	CSVEGRTGRTEAFF
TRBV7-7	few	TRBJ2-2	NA	TGTGCCAGCAGCTCCGTGGGATCGGGGACCGGGGAGCTGTTTTTT	CASSSVGSGTGELFF
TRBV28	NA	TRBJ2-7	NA	TGTGCCAGCAGCACCTGGGGGCGCTCCTACGAGCAGTACTTC	CASSTWGRSYEQYF
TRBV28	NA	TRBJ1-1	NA	TGTGCCAGCAGTTCCGGAGTAGGGACTGAAGCTTTCTTT	CASSSGVGTEAFF
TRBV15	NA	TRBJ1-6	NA	TGTGCCACCAGCGGCGGTCGTGGCGGATCACCCCTCCACTTT	CATSGGRGGSPLHF
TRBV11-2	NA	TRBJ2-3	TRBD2	TGTGCCAGCAGCTTATGGGGGACTAGCGTCACAGATACGCAGTATTTT	CASSLWGTSVTDTQYF
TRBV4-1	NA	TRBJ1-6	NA	TGCGCCAGCAGCCAAGATCAAGGGGTCTATAATTCACCCCTCCACTTT	CASSQDQGVYNSPLHF
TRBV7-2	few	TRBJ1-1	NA	TGTGCCAGCAGAACGACAGTGCCGAACACTGAAGCTTTCTTT	CASRTTVPNTEAFF
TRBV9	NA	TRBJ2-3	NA	TGTGCCAGCAGCCCCCACGTTGAGCGCACAGATACGCAGTATTTT	CASSPHVERTDTQYF
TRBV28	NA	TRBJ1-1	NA	TGTGCCAGCAGCTCTCCCGGCACTGAAGCTTTCTTT	CASSSPGTEAFF
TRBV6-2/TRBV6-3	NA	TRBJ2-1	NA	TGTGCCAGCAGTTGCTCCCGGGGAATTGAGCAGTTCTTC	CASSCSRGIEQFF
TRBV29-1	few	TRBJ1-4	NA	TGCAGCGTTGCGGCAGGGGCTAATGAAAAACTGTTTTTT	CSVAAGANEKLFF
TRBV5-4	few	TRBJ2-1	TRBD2	TGTGCCAGCAGCACTTCTAGCGGACCGACCGGCAATGAGCAGTTCTTC	CASSTSSGPTGNEQFF
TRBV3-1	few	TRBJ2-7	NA	TGTGCCAGCAGCCAAATCCGGGACACCGAGCAGTACTTC	CASSQIRDTEQYF
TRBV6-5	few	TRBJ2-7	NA	TGTGCCAGCAGTCGGGATCAAAGGGGATACGAGCAGTACTTC	CASSRDQRGYEQYF
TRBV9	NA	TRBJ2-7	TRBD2	TGTGCCAGCAGCGCCACCGGGACTAGCGGACCTGCCTACGAGCAGTACTTC	CASSATGTSGPAYEQYF
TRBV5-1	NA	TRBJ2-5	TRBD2	TGCGCCAGCAGCGCGGGAGTGCAAGAGACCCAGTACTTC	CASSAGVQETQYF
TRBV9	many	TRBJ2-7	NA	TGTGCCAGCAGCGTAGAGGGGGGTAGCGGCTACGAGCAGTACTTC	CASSVEGGSGYEQYF
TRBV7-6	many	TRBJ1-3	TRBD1	TGTGCCAGCAGCTCGAGAAACAGGGGGGAAATGATCAGCTCTGGAAACACCATATATTTT	CASSSRNRGEMISSGNTIYF
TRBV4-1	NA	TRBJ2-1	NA	TGCGCCAGCAGCCAAGGGGCCGGAAGCGATGAGCAGTTCTTC	CASSQGAGSDEQFF